Sequencing of this T cell receptor beta chain was carried out in a study of long-term antiretroviral therapy in people with HIV. Study-level background: The immediate-ART recommendation dates to 2015, and the earliest samples predate it by about a decade. Study-wide results and caveats: Dominant in the repertoire at all time points were clones expanded before ART.

Trimming removed 6 bases from V and 1 base from J, with 17 bases in between. This CDR3 region has 16 residues. From germline, CDR1 is SGHAT and CDR2 FQNNGV. Inclusion required at least two post-ART and at least one pre-ART PBMC samples. Each participant with HIV received care in the United States. A single count supports this clone. The antigen is not known. Running of the v3.0 immunoSEQ assay took place at survey level. The assay was immunoSEQ multiplex PCR, and TCRdb's table has in-frame clones only and misses some. Of 40,000 or so clones in the sample, roughly four fifths were seen once. This chain connects TRBV11-2 to TRBJ2-3; D might be TRBD1 or TRBD2, each matching 5 bases. This clonotype was obtained from a man younger than 30 with HIV. The sample here was unsorted PBMCs, taken 0.3 years after starting antiretroviral therapy. CDR3 region: CASSTGGWLGTDTQYF. In DNA, the CDR3 is TGTGCCAGCAGTACTGGGGGTTGGCTAGGCACAGATACGCAGTATTTT.